These T cell receptor beta chains were read from a single sample in a study of cytomegalovirus exposure and HLA in healthy donors. Profiled with immunoSEQ multiplex PCR; TCRdb holds only in-frame clones, not every one. The data contain about 79,000 clones, roughly two thirds of them singletons. Sequenced sample: PBMCs. These TCRs come from a woman aged 45-59 years in good health and CMV-seropositive. Each CDR3 is given with its conserved first and last residue. D genes are given only for firm matches. Expanded clones get a size class; other rows say once, few or many, or leave the size out.

size: .
D: .
J: TRBJ1-5
V: TRBV30
CDR3: CAWSPGSGSNQPQHF
DNA: TGTGCCTGGAGTCCGGGGAGTGGGAGCAATCAGCCCCAGCATTTT

size: .
D: TRBD1
J: TRBJ2-5
V: TRBV5-1
CDR3: CASSARTGVETQYF
DNA: TGCGCCAGCAGCGCAAGGACAGGGGTGGAGACCCAGTACTTC

size: .
D: TRBD2
J: TRBJ2-2
V: TRBV5-1
CDR3: CASSTGTSGTYTGELFF
DNA: TGCGCCAGCAGCACTGGGACTAGCGGGACCTACACCGGGGAGCTGTTTTTT

size: .
D: TRBD2
J: TRBJ2-2
V: TRBV11-3
CDR3: CASSELAGGTGELFF
DNA: TGTGCCAGCAGCGAACTAGCGGGGGGTACCGGGGAGCTGTTTTTT

size: .
D: .
J: TRBJ1-4
V: TRBV5-6
CDR3: CASSSVHATNEKLFF
DNA: TGTGCCAGCAGCTCGGTCCATGCTACTAATGAAAAACTGTTTTTT

size: .
D: .
J: TRBJ2-1
V: TRBV11-2
CDR3: CASSLGEGDEQFF
DNA: TGTGCCAGCAGCTTAGGTGAGGGGGATGAGCAGTTCTTC

size: .
D: .
J: TRBJ2-1
V: TRBV5-1
CDR3: CASRAPLSYNEQFF
DNA: TGCGCCAGCAGGGCCCCGCTGTCGTATAATGAGCAGTTCTTC

size: .
D: .
J: TRBJ2-5
V: TRBV5-1
CDR3: CASSFGETQYF
DNA: TGCGCCAGCAGCTTCGGAGAGACCCAGTACTTC

size: .
D: .
J: TRBJ2-1
V: TRBV18
CDR3: CASSLTDNEQFF
DNA: TGTGCCAGCTCACTGACAGACAATGAGCAGTTCTTC

size: few
D: .
J: TRBJ2-2
V: TRBV19
CDR3: CASSYLDSDTGELFF
DNA: TGTGCCAGTAGTTACTTGGACAGCGACACCGGGGAGCTGTTTTTT

size: .
D: .
J: TRBJ1-6
V: TRBV27
CDR3: CASSLWQGSSYNSPLHF
DNA: TGTGCCAGCAGTTTGTGGCAAGGGAGCTCCTATAATTCACCCCTCCACTTT

size: few
D: .
J: TRBJ1-2
V: TRBV6-1
CDR3: CASSGQEGYYGYTF
DNA: TGTGCCAGCAGTGGGCAGGAGGGCTACTATGGCTACACCTTC

size: .
D: .
J: TRBJ1-2
V: TRBV11-2
CDR3: CASSLVEQSVGYTF
DNA: TGTGCCAGCAGCTTAGTCGAACAGTCCGTGGGCTACACCTTC

size: .
D: .
J: TRBJ2-5
V: TRBV5-1
CDR3: CASSLGVGEETQYF
DNA: TGCGCCAGCAGCTTGGGCGTCGGGGAAGAGACCCAGTACTTC